This record covers a single T cell receptor (beta chain). Its cognate antigen is unknown. The data stem from a study of identical twins. General observations from the study: In cord blood, abundant beta clonotypes had fewer insertions; memory showed no trend. It was possible that invariant MAIT and iNKT cells partly confounded the zero-insertion analyses.

This CDR3 is built from 15 residues. Germline CDR1 reads SGHVS; CDR2 reads FQNEAQ. Trimming shortened V by 6 bases and J by 13 bases, and 22 bases separated the two germline ends. After template switching added a universal primer site, the resulting cDNA carried unique molecular identifiers. Via MiXCR, TCRdb re-called the 5' RACE reads, giving one row per CDR3 protein. The sample has 1.5 million or so distinct CDR3 sequences, roughly a third seen once. Healthy Caucasians provided all donations. The sequence was obtained from a newborn girl in good health. The chain has TRBV7-8 and TRBJ1-6; D remains ambiguous. The sequenced material came from cord blood. The CDR3: CASRPEQPFLGPLHF. As DNA, the CDR3 is TGTGCCAGCAGACCCGAGCAACCCTTCTTGGGGCCCCTCCACTTT.